This TCR beta chain was found in a study of tumor and adjacent non-tumor tissue in lung cancer (dated by TCRdb to about 2018). Some background on the complete study: By cancer type, the cohort comprised approximately twelve adenocarcinoma patients, a couple of squamous cell carcinoma patients and 1 small cell lung cancer patient. Among the approximately 15 patients, ages ranged from about 31 to 85 years, some ten were men and 5 were women, and disease was TNM stage I to III. In total, sequencing yielded 125,075,908 productive TCRbeta reads, which works out to an average of about 4 million reads per sample. Bulk TCRbeta repertoires were compared between lung tumor tissue and matched distant non-tumor lung tissue obtained from approximately 16 lung cancer patients. A few dozen paired specimens, one tumor and one normal lung sample per patient, were profiled by TCRbeta CDR3 sequencing. General study outcomes and caveats: Only around 15 patients were included in the cohort, and the need for larger samples and more detailed clinical data was noted by the authors. The top 100 clones accounted for a significantly larger cumulative portion of the repertoire in normal lung than in tumor tissue. TCR diversity (inverse Simpson) was significantly higher in tumor than in normal lung tissue (roughly 390 vs 170, P = 0.0075, Mann-Whitney U test). Neither the sequencing platform nor unique molecular identifiers are named or mentioned anywhere in the methods. TCR diversity was significantly higher in younger patients, and greater tumor TCR diversity was associated with shorter overall survival and shorter disease-free survival. Because peripheral blood was not sequenced, the blood TCRbeta repertoires of the lung cancer patients in the study went unexamined.

The method was multiplex PCR. The sequencing machine was an Illumina HiSeq 2500. Following protocols modified from ARM-PCR, the researchers constructed TCRbeta libraries through three rounds of nested PCR with primers (Table S4). Before sequencing, PCR products of 200-500 bp were cut from the gel and purified using the QIAquick gel extraction kit. The study's processing was this. Trimmomatic was used to clean the reads, FLASH was used to merge the reads into complete CDR3 sequences, and MiTCR was used to assign the reads to V(D)J germline segments. Clonal diversity was computed as the inverse Simpson's index with VDJtools. In-frame sequences without a premature stop codon were defined as productive reads. TCRdb took the public reads, trimmed them with fastp at Q25, ran MiXCR for clone calling and kept in-frame beta chains. Identical CDR3 proteins give one entry, which carries the most common genes and DNA. These V and J calls originate from TCRdb's pipeline instead of the authors' own analysis. Across this sample there are approximately 120,000 distinct CDR3 sequences, with approximately 82% seen only once. The top ten constitute around a third of the sample.

This clonotype was observed once. Its antigen target is currently unknown. No base qualities exist here, and no much larger clone lies one base off it. One read alone makes for weak evidence. RNA was isolated from bulk, unsorted tissue, and RNA quality was assessed with a NanoDrop ND-1000 and an Agilent 2100. Newly diagnosed lung cancer patients without prior chemotherapy who had been admitted for thoracic surgery in China between August and November 2014 were enrolled as donors. Anyone who had undergone radiotherapy or chemotherapy before, or who had another cancer at the same time, was left out of the study. Pieces of surgical tissue measuring roughly 1-2.1 cm3 were kept in RNAlater solution and held at -80 degrees C until needed. The sequencing sample was made of lung tumor tissue. This clonotype was sampled from a woman aged 55 to 70 with non-small cell lung cancer.

Here is the DNA: TGTGCCAGCATCGATTATAGACAGGGGGTAGAGACCCAGTACTTC. The resulting protein is CASIDYRQGVETQYF. This receptor chain uses TRBV5-5 and TRBJ2-5, with 9 middle bases fitting TRBD1. For this chain, trimming is 6 bases at the V end and 4 bases at the J end, and the number of junction bases without a gene match is 10. There are 15 amino acids in the CDR3, from cysteine to phenylalanine inclusive. Just the 45-base CDR3 DNA is kept, in frame starting at base 1. The germline V gene (reference sequence) supplies CDR1 SGHKS and CDR2 YYEKEE. The variable domain in full, with residues beyond the CDR3 obtained from the reference TRBV5-5 and TRBJ2-5 genes, is DAGVTQSPTHLIKTRGQQVTLRCSPISGHKSVSWYQQVLGQGPQFIFQYYEKEERGRGNFPDRFSARQFPNYSSELNVNALLLGDSALYLCASIDYRQGVETQYFGPGTRLLVL.